This T cell receptor (beta chain) was retrieved from a study of shared clonotypes between healthy human individuals. Whole-study findings and limits: Having only a few donors restricted how much genetic and exposure-history diversity was captured. Among donors, the sharing of clonotypes was expected to be influenced by sequencing depth.

Each unsorted PBMC replicate got 300 ng genomic DNA, roughly 29,000 genomes. In the source study's methods: ImmunoSEQ output lacked quality scores and full-length reads, limiting matched filtering. The data were produced by immunoSEQ multiplex PCR, yet TCRdb's version contains in-frame clones alone and is incomplete. V, J and clone size are those of that table, while D and trimming were read from the DNA. The sample contains about 460,000 clones, approximately 71% of which appear only once. Note on this clone: Antigen unknown.

Trimming removed 0 bases at V and 4 bases at J, with 11 bases between. Germline values: CDR1 SGHRS, CDR2 YFSETQ. The length of the CDR3 is 15 residues. Sequenced material: PBMCs. The rearrangement uses TRBV5-1 and TRBJ1-3, with a possible D match to TRBD1 (5 bases). This receptor was taken from a middle-aged woman in good health. Some clones in this sample may be carry-over from other donors' samples. The CDR3 DNA sequence: TGCGCCAGCAGCTTGGAGGGGACGTACGGAAACACCATATATTTT. This translates into CASSLEGTYGNTIYF. Full variable domain (rest looked up from reference TRBV5-1 and TRBJ1-3): KAGVTQTPRYLIKTRGQQVTLSCSPISGHRSVSWYQQTPGQGLQFLFEYFSETQRNKGNFPGRFSGRQFSNSRSEMNVSTLELGDSALYLCASSLEGTYGNTIYFGEGSWLTVV.